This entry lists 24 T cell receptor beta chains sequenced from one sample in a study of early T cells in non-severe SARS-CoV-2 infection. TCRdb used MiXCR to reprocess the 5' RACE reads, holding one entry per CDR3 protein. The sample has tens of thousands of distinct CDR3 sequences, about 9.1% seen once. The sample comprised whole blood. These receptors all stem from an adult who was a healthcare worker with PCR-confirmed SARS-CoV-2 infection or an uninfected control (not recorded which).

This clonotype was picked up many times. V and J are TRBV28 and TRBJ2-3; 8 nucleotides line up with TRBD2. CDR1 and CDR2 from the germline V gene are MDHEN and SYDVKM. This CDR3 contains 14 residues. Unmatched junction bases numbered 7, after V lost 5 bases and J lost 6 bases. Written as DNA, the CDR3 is TGTGCCAGCAGTAGAGCGGGAGTATCGGATACGCAGTATTTT. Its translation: CASSRAGVSDTQYF. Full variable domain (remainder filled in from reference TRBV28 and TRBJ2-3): DVKVTQSSRYLVKRTGEKVFLECVQDMDHENMFWYRQDPGLGLRLIYFSYDVKMKEKGDIPEGYSVSREKKERFSLILESASTNQTSMYLCASSRAGVSDTQYFGPGTRLTVL.

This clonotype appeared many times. The CDR3 region is CASSRDSWEKLFF. Here the CDR3 DNA reads TGTGCCAGCAGCCGTGACAGTTGGGAAAAACTGTTTTTT. The V and J genes are TRBV5-7 and TRBJ1-4; a weak D match, TRBD1 (5 bases). TRBV5-7 is assigned to the ORF class and has an uncertain function. Trimming shortened V by 4 bases and J by 8 bases, and 12 bases separated the two germline ends. The CDR3 is made up of 13 amino acids.

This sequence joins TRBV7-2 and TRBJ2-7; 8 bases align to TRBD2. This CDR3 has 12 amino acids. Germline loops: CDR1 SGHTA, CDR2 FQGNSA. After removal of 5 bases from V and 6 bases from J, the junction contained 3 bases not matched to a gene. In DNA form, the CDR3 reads TGTGCCAGCAGCCGGGAGGGGGTCGAGCAGTACTTC. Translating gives CASSREGVEQYF.

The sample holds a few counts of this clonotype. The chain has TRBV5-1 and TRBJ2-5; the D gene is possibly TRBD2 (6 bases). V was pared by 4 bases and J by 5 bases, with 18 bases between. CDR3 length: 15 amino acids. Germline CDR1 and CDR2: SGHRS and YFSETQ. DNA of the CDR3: TGCGCCAGCAGCCGGGGGACGGGACCTGAGGAGACCCAGTACTTC. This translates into CASSRGTGPEETQYF.

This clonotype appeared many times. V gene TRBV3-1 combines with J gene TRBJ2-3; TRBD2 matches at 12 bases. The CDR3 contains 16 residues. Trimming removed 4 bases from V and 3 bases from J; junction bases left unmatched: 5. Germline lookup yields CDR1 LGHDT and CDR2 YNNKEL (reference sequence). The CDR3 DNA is TGTGCCAGCAGCCCGCTAGCGGGAGGGTCGACAGATACGCAGTATTTT. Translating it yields CASSPLAGGSTDTQYF.

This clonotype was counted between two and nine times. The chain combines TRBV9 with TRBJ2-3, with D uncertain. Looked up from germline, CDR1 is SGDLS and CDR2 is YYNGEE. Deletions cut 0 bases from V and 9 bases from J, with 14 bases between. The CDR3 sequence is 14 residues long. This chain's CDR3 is CASSVDPADVTQYF. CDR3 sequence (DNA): TGTGCCAGCAGCGTAGATCCGGCGGACGTAACGCAGTATTTT.

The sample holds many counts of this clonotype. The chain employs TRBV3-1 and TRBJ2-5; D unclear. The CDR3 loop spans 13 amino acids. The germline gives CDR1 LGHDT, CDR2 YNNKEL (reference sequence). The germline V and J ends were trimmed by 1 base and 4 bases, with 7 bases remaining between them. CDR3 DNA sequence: TGTGCCAGCAGCCAAGGGGGATCAGAGACCCAGTACTTC. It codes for CASSQGGSETQYF.

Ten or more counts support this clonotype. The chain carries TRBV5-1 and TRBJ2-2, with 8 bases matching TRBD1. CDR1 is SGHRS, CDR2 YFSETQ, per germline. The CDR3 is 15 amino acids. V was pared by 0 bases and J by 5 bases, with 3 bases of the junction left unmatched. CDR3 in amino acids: CASSLETGETGELFF. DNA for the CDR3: TGCGCCAGCAGCTTGGAGACAGGGGAAACCGGGGAGCTGTTTTTT.

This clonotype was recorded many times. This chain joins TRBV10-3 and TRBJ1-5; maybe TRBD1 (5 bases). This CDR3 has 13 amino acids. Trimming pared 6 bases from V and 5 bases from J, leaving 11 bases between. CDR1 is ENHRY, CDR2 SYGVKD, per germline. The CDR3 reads CAISAGGDQPQHF. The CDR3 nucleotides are TGTGCCATCAGCGCGGGGGGGGATCAGCCCCAGCATTTT.

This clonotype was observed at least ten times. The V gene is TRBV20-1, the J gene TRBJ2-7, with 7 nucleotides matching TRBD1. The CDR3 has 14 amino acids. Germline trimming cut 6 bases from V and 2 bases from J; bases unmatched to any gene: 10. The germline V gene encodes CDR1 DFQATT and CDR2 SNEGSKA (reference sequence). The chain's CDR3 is CSARGQKATYEQYF. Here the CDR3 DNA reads TGCAGTGCGAGGGGACAGAAGGCCACCTACGAGCAGTACTTC.

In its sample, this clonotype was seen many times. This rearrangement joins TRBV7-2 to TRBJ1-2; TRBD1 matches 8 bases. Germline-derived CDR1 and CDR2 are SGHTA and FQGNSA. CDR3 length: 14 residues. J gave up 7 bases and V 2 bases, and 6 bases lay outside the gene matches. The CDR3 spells CASSLPGQVSGYTF. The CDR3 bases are TGTGCCAGCAGCTTACCGGGACAGGTCTCTGGCTACACCTTC.

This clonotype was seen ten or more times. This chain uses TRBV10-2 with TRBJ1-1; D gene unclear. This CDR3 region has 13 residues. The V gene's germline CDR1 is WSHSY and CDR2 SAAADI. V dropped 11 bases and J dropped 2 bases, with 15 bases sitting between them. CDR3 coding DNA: TGCGCCGCCCAACAAGGGTACAACACTGAAGCTTTCTTT. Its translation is CAAQQGYNTEAFF.

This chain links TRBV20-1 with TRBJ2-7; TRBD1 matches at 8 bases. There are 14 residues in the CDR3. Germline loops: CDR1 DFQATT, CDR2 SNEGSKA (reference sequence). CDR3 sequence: CSANRDRPPYEQYF. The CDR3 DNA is TGCAGCGCAAACCGGGACAGGCCCCCCTACGAGCAGTACTTC.

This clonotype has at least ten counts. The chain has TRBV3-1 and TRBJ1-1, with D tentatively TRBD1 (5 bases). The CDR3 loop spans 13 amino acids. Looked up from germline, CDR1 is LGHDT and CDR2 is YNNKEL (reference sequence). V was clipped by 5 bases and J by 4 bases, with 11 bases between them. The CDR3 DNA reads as TGTGCCAGCAGCTACGGGGGGGGCACTGAAGCTTTCTTT. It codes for CASSYGGGTEAFF.

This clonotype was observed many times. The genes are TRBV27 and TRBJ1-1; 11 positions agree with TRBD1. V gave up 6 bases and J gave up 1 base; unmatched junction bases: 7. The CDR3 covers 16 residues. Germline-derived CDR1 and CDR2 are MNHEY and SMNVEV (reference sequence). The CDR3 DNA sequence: TGTGCCAGCAGGTCGTGGACAGGGGGCTCGAACACTGAAGCTTTCTTT. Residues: CASRSWTGGSNTEAFF.

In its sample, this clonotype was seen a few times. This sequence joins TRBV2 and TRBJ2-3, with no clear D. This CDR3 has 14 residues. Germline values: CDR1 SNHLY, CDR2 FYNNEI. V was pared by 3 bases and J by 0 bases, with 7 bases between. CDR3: CASSDLDSTDTQYF. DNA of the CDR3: TGTGCCAGCAGTGACTTGGACAGCACAGATACGCAGTATTTT. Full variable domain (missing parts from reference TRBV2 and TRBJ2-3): EPEVTQTPSHQVTQMGQEVILRCVPISNHLYFYWYRQILGQKVEFLVSFYNNEISEKSEIFDDQFSVERPDGSNFTLKIRSTKLEDSAMYFCASSDLDSTDTQYFGPGTRLTVL.

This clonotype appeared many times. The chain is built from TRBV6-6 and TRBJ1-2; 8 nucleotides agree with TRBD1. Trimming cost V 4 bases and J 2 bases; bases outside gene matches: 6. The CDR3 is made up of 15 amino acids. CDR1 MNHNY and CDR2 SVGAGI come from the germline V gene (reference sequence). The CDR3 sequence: CASSWSDRGNYGYTF. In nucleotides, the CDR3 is TGTGCCAGCAGTTGGTCCGACAGGGGCAACTATGGCTACACCTTC.

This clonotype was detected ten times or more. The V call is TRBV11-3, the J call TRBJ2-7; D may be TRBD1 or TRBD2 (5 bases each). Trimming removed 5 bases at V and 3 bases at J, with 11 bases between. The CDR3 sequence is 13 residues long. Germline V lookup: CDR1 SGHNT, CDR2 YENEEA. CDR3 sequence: CASSKGRHYEQYF. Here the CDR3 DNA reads TGTGCCAGCAGCAAGGGACGGCACTACGAGCAGTACTTC.

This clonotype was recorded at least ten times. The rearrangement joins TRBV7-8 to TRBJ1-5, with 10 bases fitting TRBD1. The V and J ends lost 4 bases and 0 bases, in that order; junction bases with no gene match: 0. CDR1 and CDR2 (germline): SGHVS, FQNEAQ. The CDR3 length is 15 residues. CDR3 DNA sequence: TGTGCCAGCAGCTGGGACAGGGGTAGCAATCAGCCCCAGCATTTT. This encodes CASSWDRGSNQPQHF.

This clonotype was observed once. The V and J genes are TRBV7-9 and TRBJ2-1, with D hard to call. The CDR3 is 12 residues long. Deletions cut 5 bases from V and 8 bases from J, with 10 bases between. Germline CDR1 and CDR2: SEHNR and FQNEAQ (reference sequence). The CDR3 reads CASSEPYYEQFF. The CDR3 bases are TGTGCCAGCAGCGAGCCGTACTATGAGCAGTTCTTC.

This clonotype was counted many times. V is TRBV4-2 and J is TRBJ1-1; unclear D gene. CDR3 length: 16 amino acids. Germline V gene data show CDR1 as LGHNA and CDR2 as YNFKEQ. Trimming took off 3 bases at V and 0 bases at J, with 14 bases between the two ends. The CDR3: CASSQEPGGMNTEAFF. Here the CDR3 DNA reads TGTGCCAGCAGCCAGGAGCCAGGAGGAATGAACACTGAAGCTTTCTTT.

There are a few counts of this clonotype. As DNA, the CDR3 is TGTGCCAGCTCAAGATCTCGAGGGGGGGACACTGAAGCTTTCTTT. The encoded protein is CASSRSRGGDTEAFF. V and J are TRBV2 and TRBJ1-1; possibly TRBD1 for D (6 bases). The CDR3 sequence is 15 residues long. V lost 8 bases and J lost 3, with 19 bases in between. CDR1 SNHLY and CDR2 FYNNEI come from the germline V gene.

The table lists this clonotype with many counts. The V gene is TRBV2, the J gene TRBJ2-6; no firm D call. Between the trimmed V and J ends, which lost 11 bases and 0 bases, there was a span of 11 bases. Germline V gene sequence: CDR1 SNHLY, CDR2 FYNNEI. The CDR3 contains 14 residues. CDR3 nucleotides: TGTGCCGGAGTAGGTGTCTCTGGGGCCAACGTCCTGACTTTC. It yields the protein CAGVGVSGANVLTF.

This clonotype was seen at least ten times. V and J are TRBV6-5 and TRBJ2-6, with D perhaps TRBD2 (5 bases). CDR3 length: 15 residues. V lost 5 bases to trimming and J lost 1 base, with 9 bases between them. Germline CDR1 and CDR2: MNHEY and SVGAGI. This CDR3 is CASSPGDSGANVLTF. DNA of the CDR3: TGTGCCAGCAGTCCCGGGGATTCTGGGGCCAACGTCCTGACTTTC.